The 30 T cell receptor beta chains below come from one sample, sequenced in a study of CD8 T cells in Susac syndrome. An input of about 0.5 to 1 ug of RNA was subjected to reverse transcription using random hexamers. TCRdb itself ran the immunoSEQ multiplex PCR reads through MiXCR, one entry per CDR3 protein. Of some 180,000 distinct CDR3 sequences detected, about 94% appear once; the ten largest clones hold more than 0.08%. The sequenced sample consisted of CD4+ T cells from PBMCs. The source of these receptors is a human donor with Susac syndrome.

The chain couples TRBV11-2 to TRBJ1-1; no clear D. The CDR3 is 15 residues long. Per germline, CDR1 SGHAT and CDR2 FQNNGV. The V and J ends lost 5 bases and 4 bases respectively, with 17 bases between them. The CDR3 loop is CASSLMALGSTEAFF. DNA of the CDR3: TGTGCCAGCAGCCTCATGGCGTTAGGCTCCACTGAAGCTTTCTTT.

The chain combines TRBV20-1 with TRBJ2-3; D may correspond to TRBD1 or TRBD2 (5 bases each). V was cut by 3 bases and J by 2 bases, with 18 bases left in between. Germline V CDR1 and CDR2: DFQATT, SNEGSKA (reference sequence). The CDR3 has 16 amino acids. For the CDR3, the DNA is TGCAGTGCTAGGGGTGTTTTGGGGGAGTCCACAGATACGCAGTATTTT. Translation gives CSARGVLGESTDTQYF.

The chain couples TRBV6-5 to TRBJ2-5; weak D call: TRBD1 (6 bases). CDR1 and CDR2 from the germline V gene are MNHEY and SVGAGI. The germline V and J ends were trimmed by 2 bases and 4 bases, with 14 bases remaining between them. The CDR3 covers 15 residues. Here the CDR3 DNA reads TGTGCCAGCAGTTACGTCACAGGGAGATCAGAGACCCAGTACTTC. It specifies CASSYVTGRSETQYF.

The chain is built from TRBV30 and TRBJ2-7; 9 bases fit TRBD2. The junction had 6 bases not matched to a gene; V was cut back by 2 bases and J by 1 base. This CDR3 is 15 amino acids long. CDR1 GTSNPN and CDR2 SVGIG come from the germline V gene (reference sequence). The CDR3 nucleotides are TGTGCCTGGAGTCCACTGCGGGGGGGATCCTACGAGCAGTACTTC. Protein: CAWSPLRGGSYEQYF.

J is TRBJ1-1 and V is TRBV3-1; 8 bases line up with TRBD1. The CDR3 has 16 amino acids. Germline V gives CDR1 LGHDT, CDR2 YNNKEL (reference sequence). J gave up 4 bases and V 1 base, and 8 bases lay outside the gene matches. The CDR3 region has the DNA TGTGCCAGCAGCCAAGGGCAGGGGGCGCGAAGCACTGAAGCTTTCTTT. Amino acid sequence: CASSQGQGARSTEAFF.

This clonotype was seen only once. This chain uses TRBV7-3 with TRBJ1-1, with D perhaps TRBD1 (6 bases). The V gene lost 7 bases and the J gene lost 13 bases, with 25 bases spanning the gap. The CDR3 loop spans 14 amino acids. Germline CDR1 is SGHTA and CDR2 is FQGTGA. In DNA form, the CDR3 reads TGTGCCAGCACCCTGCCACGTGGGACACTGAAGCTTTTCTTT. It codes for CASTLPRGTLKLFF.

The chain recombines TRBV3-1 with TRBJ2-7, with 8 positions matching TRBD2. CDR1 is LGHDT, CDR2 YNNKEL, per germline (reference sequence). This CDR3 has 13 residues. Unmatched junction bases numbered 5, after V lost 4 bases and J lost 6 bases. CDR3 region: CASSPTGGLEQYF. CDR3 in DNA: TGTGCCAGCAGCCCCACGGGAGGGCTCGAGCAGTACTTC.

CDR3 nucleotides: TGTGCCAGCAGCAAAAACGGGGGCACAGATACGCAGTATTTT. Its protein product is CASSKNGGTDTQYF. J is TRBJ2-3 and V is TRBV28; a weak D match, TRBD2 (5 bases). CDR3 size: 14 residues. Trimming shortened V by 6 bases and J by 1 base, and 11 bases separated the two germline ends. Germline loops: CDR1 MDHEN, CDR2 SYDVKM.

The genes are TRBV30 and TRBJ1-5; D is undetermined. The CDR3 consists of 16 residues. V dropped 0 bases and J dropped 2 bases, with 14 bases sitting between them. Germline V lookup: CDR1 GTSNPN, CDR2 SVGIG (reference sequence). The CDR3 protein is CAWSVRAGRGNQPQHF. The CDR3 nucleotides are TGTGCCTGGAGTGTGAGAGCGGGAAGGGGCAATCAGCCCCAGCATTTT.

This rearrangement joins TRBV30 to TRBJ1-1; TRBD1 matches at 7 bases. Trimming cost V 4 bases and J 5 bases; bases outside gene matches: 7. This CDR3 spans 13 amino acids. CDR1 is GTSNPN, CDR2 SVGIG, per germline (reference sequence). Written as DNA, the CDR3 is TGTGCCTGGAAAAAACAGGGGAATACTGAAGCTTTCTTT. Encoded protein: CAWKKQGNTEAFF.

The rearrangement links TRBV7-9 to TRBJ2-1, with TRBD1 matching over 8 bases. V lost 5 bases to trimming and J lost 7 bases; unmatched junction nucleotides: 4. This CDR3 comprises 13 residues. CDR1 is SEHNR and CDR2 is FQNEAQ in the germline V gene (reference sequence). CDR3 DNA sequence: TGTGCCAGCAGCCAACGGACAGGGAATGAGCAGTTCTTC. It yields the protein CASSQRTGNEQFF.

A single count supports this clonotype. The J gene is TRBJ1-2, the V gene TRBV5-4; D is ambiguous. The CDR3 extends over 14 amino acids. V was shortened by 0 bases and J by 1 base, with 7 bases between the two germline ends. Germline V CDR1 and CDR2: SGHNT, YYREEE (reference sequence). In DNA, the CDR3 is TGTGCCAGCAGCTTGGGGACCCTTAACTATGGCTACACCTTC. Translation: CASSLGTLNYGYTF. Full variable domain (rest looked up from reference TRBV5-4 and TRBJ1-2): ETGVTQSPTHLIKTRGQQVTLRCSSQSGHNTVSWYQQALGQGPQFIFQYYREEENGRGNFPPRFSGLQFPNYSSELNVNALELDDSALYLCASSLGTLNYGYTFGSGTRLTVV.

The chain employs TRBV27 and TRBJ1-5; D is possibly TRBD1 (5 bases). V lost 1 base, J lost 6 bases, and 13 bases lay in between. Germline CDR1 and CDR2: MNHEY and SMNVEV (reference sequence). The CDR3 totals 15 residues. CDR3 loop: CASSLLGVGSQPQHF. The DNA for the CDR3 is TGTGCCAGCAGTTTATTAGGGGTCGGGAGTCAGCCCCAGCATTTT.

The chain employs TRBV20-1 and TRBJ2-7; 9 nucleotides line up with TRBD2. This CDR3 is built from 15 residues. The ends lost 5 bases at V and 2 bases at J; junction bases unmatched: 10. The germline V gene has CDR1 DFQATT and CDR2 SNEGSKA (reference sequence). For the CDR3, the DNA is TGCAGTGCTTCCTACCCTAGCGGGGAGACCTACGAGCAGTACTTC. Encoded protein: CSASYPSGETYEQYF.

The rearrangement links TRBV23-1 to TRBJ1-1, with 7 bases aligning to TRBD1. TRBV23-1 is labeled an ORF, and its function is uncertain. This CDR3 is 15 amino acids long. V shed 0 bases, J shed 3 bases, and the junction held 4 bases outside the gene matches. The CDR3 DNA is TGCGCCAGCAGTCAATCGACAGGGTGCGACACTGAAGCTTTCTTT. Its translation is CASSQSTGCDTEAFF.

For the CDR3, the DNA is TGTGCCAGCAGTTTATTAGGGCCCTCCTACGAGCAGTACTTC. The encoded protein is CASSLLGPSYEQYF. The J gene is TRBJ2-7, the V gene TRBV28; no clear D. The length of the CDR3 is 14 residues. V lost 1 base and J 0 bases, leaving 7 bases between the germline ends. Germline-derived CDR1 and CDR2 are MDHEN and SYDVKM.

The chain has TRBV6-6 and TRBJ2-1; D possibly corresponds to TRBD1 (6 bases). CDR1 is MNHNY, CDR2 SVGAGI, per germline (reference sequence). The CDR3 is 12 amino acids. The V end was cut by 1 base, the J end by 14 bases, with 12 bases between. The CDR3 bases are TGTGCCAGCAGTTACTTTCAGGGGCAGGAGTTCTTC. Amino acid sequence: CASSYFQGQEFF.

This chain joins TRBV18 and TRBJ2-1; a weak D match, TRBD2 (6 bases). CDR3 length equals 14 residues. The germline V and J ends were trimmed by 0 bases and 7 bases, with 10 bases remaining between them. Germline V CDR1 and CDR2: KGHSH, LQKENI. CDR3 amino acids: CASSPPPGRNEQFF. CDR3 DNA sequence: TGTGCCAGCTCACCACCGCCAGGGAGGAATGAGCAGTTCTTC.

This chain connects TRBV10-2 to TRBJ2-1; the D gene could be TRBD1 or TRBD2 (5 bases each). This CDR3 is built from 12 residues. The V end was cut by 3 bases, the J end by 8 bases, with 8 bases between. Per germline, CDR1 WSHSY and CDR2 SAAADI. CDR3 coding DNA: TGCGCCAGCAGTGATAGAGGGGATGAGCAGTTCTTC. It codes for CASSDRGDEQFF.

This CDR3 reads CAISGNGEAFF. In DNA, the CDR3 is TGTGCCATCAGTGGGAACGGTGAAGCTTTCTTT. The V gene is TRBV10-3, the J gene TRBJ1-1, with D unclear. V gave up 4 bases and J gave up 7 bases, with 7 bases separating them. Looked up from germline, CDR1 is ENHRY and CDR2 is SYGVKD. The CDR3 sequence is 11 residues long.

The chain combines TRBV5-1 with TRBJ2-2; 7 nucleotides line up with TRBD1. CDR1 is SGHRS and CDR2 is YFSETQ in the germline V gene. With V trimmed by 4 bases and J by 3 bases, 6 bases remained unmatched. This CDR3 has 15 residues. The CDR3 loop is CASSPGTEYTGELFF. CDR3 DNA sequence: TGCGCCAGCAGCCCGGGGACAGAATACACCGGGGAGCTGTTTTTT.

Here the CDR3 DNA reads TGCGCCAGCAGCTTGGTCCAGGGGGACACCGGGGAGCTGTTTTTT. Encoded protein: CASSLVQGDTGELFF. The chain is built from TRBV5-1 and TRBJ2-2; the match to TRBD1 covers 7 bases. With 0 bases clipped from V and 3 bases from J, the junction kept 2 bases outside the gene matches. The length of the CDR3 is 15 residues. Germline lookup yields CDR1 SGHRS and CDR2 YFSETQ.

This clonotype was seen a single time. V and J are TRBV29-1 and TRBJ2-1; D not certain. The CDR3 loop spans 13 amino acids. Germline V gene sequence: CDR1 SQVTM, CDR2 ANQGSEA. V lost 1 base and J 7 bases, leaving 11 bases between the germline ends. CDR3 bases: TGCAGCGTTGAAGTGACGGGCGGTAATGAGCAGTTCTTC. Residues: CSVEVTGGNEQFF.

This clonotype showed up just once. The chain combines TRBV5-4 with TRBJ2-2, with D hard to call. The CDR3 has 15 residues. Per germline, CDR1 SGHNT and CDR2 YYREEE (reference sequence). Trimming stripped 4 bases from V and 1 base from J, with 11 bases between. The CDR3 loop is CASSQSAGNTGELFF. The CDR3 coding sequence is TGTGCCAGCAGCCAGAGCGCAGGGAACACCGGGGAGCTGTTTTTT. The variable domain in full, completed from reference TRBV5-4 and TRBJ2-2, reads ETGVTQSPTHLIKTRGQQVTLRCSSQSGHNTVSWYQQALGQGPQFIFQYYREEENGRGNFPPRFSGLQFPNYSSELNVNALELDDSALYLCASSQSAGNTGELFFGEGSRLTVL.

This clonotype was seen a single time. This chain joins TRBV10-2 and TRBJ1-2; D gene uncertain. The V gene's germline CDR1 is WSHSY and CDR2 SAAADI. With 2 bases removed from V and 5 bases from J, the gap between germline ends came to 12 bases. This CDR3 spans 14 amino acids. The CDR3 loop is CASSEGRFDYGYTF. CDR3 nucleotides: TGCGCCAGCAGTGAGGGGAGATTCGATTATGGCTACACCTTC.

The chain links TRBV7-6 to TRBJ2-3, with TRBD2 identical over 11 bases. This CDR3 has 17 amino acids. With V trimmed by 5 bases and J by 2 bases, 9 bases remained unmatched. CDR1 is SGHVS, CDR2 FNYEAQ, per germline. The CDR3 DNA follows: TGTGCCAGCAGCCCCAAACTAGCGGGAGACTTCACAGATACGCAGTATTTT. Protein sequence: CASSPKLAGDFTDTQYF.

The J gene is TRBJ1-6, the V gene TRBV3-1, with D unresolved. V dropped 4 bases and J dropped 10 bases, with 11 bases sitting between them. The CDR3 is 13 residues long. Germline V gene data show CDR1 as LGHDT and CDR2 as YNNKEL (reference sequence). CDR3 region: CASSLGWRSPLHF. The CDR3, as DNA: TGTGCCAGCAGCCTAGGGTGGCGATCACCCCTCCACTTT.

The rearrangement joins TRBV20-1 to TRBJ1-1; no definite D call. Per germline, CDR1 DFQATT and CDR2 SNEGSKA (reference sequence). Trimming took off 3 bases at V and 2 bases at J, with 7 bases between the two ends. The CDR3 spans 12 residues. In nucleotides, the CDR3 is TGCAGTGCTAGGACTGGTAACACTGAAGCTTTCTTT. Encoded protein: CSARTGNTEAFF.

V usage is TRBV28 and J usage is TRBJ2-1; 8 bases align to TRBD2. The J segment lost 2 bases and the V segment lost 5 bases, leaving 5 bases of the junction unmatched. Germline V gives CDR1 MDHEN, CDR2 SYDVKM. The CDR3 runs to 15 residues. The CDR3 DNA is TGTGCCAGCAGTGGCCGGGGGGGCCCCTACAATGAGCAGTTCTTC. Translation gives CASSGRGGPYNEQFF. The whole variable domain, filled in from reference TRBV28 and TRBJ2-1, reads DVKVTQSSRYLVKRTGEKVFLECVQDMDHENMFWYRQDPGLGLRLIYFSYDVKMKEKGDIPEGYSVSREKKERFSLILESASTNQTSMYLCASSGRGGPYNEQFFGPGTRLTVL.

The rearrangement uses TRBV28 and TRBJ1-1; tentative D call: TRBD1 (5 bases). Per germline, CDR1 MDHEN and CDR2 SYDVKM. The CDR3 is 11 amino acids. The V end was cut by 4 bases, the J end by 8 bases, with 8 bases between. CDR3 protein: CASSYRSEAFF. Written as DNA, the CDR3 is TGTGCCAGCAGTTACAGGTCCGAAGCTTTCTTT.